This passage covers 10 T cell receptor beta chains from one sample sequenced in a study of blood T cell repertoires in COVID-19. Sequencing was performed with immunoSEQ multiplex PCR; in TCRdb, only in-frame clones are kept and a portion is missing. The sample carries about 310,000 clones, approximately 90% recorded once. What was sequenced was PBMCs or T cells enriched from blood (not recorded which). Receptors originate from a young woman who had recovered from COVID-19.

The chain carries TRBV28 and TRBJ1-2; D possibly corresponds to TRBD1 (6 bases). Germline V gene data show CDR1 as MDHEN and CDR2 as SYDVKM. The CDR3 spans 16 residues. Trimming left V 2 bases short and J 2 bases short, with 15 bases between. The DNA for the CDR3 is TGTGCCAGCAGTTTACTTGGGGCAGGGGCCAACTATGGCTACACCTTC. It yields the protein CASSLLGAGANYGYTF.

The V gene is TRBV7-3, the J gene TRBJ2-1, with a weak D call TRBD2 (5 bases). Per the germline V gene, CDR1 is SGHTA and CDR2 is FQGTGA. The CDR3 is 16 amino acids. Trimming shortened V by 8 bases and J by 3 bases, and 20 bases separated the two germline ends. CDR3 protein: CASDLDGKMGYNEQFF. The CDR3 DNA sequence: TGTGCCAGCGATTTGGACGGGAAGATGGGCTACAATGAGCAGTTCTTC. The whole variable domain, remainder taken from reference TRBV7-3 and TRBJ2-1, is GAGVSQTPSNKVTEKGKYVELRCDPISGHTALYWYRQSLGQGPEFLIYFQGTGAADDSGLPNDRFFAVRPEGSVSTLKIQRTERGDSAVYLCASDLDGKMGYNEQFFGPGTRLTVL.

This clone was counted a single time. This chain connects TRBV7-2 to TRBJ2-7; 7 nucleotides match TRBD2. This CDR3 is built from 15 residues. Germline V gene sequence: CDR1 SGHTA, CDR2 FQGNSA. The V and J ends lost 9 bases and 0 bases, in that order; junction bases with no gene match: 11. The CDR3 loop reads CASTLELAASYEQYF. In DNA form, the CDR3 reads TGTGCCAGTACCTTAGAGCTAGCGGCCTCCTACGAGCAGTACTTC.

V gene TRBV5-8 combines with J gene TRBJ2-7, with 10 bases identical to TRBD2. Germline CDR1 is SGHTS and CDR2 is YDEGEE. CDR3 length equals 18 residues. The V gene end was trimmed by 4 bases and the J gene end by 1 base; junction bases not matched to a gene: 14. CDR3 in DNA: TGTGCCAGCAGCCTGGGACGGATCGGGACTAGCGTATCCTACGAGCAGTACTTC. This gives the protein CASSLGRIGTSVSYEQYF.

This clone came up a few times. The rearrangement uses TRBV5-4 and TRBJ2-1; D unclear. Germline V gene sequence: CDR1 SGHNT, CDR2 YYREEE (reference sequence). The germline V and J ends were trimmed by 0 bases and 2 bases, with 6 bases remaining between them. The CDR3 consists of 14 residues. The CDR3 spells CASSLGLPYNEQFF. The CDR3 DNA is TGTGCCAGCAGCTTGGGACTCCCCTACAATGAGCAGTTCTTC.

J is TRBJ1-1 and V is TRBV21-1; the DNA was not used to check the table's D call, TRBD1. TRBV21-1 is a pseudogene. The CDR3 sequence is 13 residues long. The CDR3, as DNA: TGTGCCAGCAGCAAAGGGGGCACAGTGAAAGCTTTCTTT. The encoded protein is CASSKGGTVKAFF.

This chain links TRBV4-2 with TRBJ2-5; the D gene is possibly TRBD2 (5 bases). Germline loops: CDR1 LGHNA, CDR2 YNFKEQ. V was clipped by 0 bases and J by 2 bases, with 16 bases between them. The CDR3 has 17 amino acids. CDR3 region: CASSQEGSGRRQETQYF. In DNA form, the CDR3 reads TGTGCCAGCAGCCAAGAGGGGTCGGGAAGGAGACAAGAGACCCAGTACTTC.

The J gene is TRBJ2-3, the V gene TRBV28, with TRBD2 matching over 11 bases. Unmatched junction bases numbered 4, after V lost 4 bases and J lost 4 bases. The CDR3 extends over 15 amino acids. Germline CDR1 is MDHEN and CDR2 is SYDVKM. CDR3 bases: TGTGCCAGCAGTTATCTAGCGGGGGGAGCAGATACGCAGTATTTT. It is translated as CASSYLAGGADTQYF.

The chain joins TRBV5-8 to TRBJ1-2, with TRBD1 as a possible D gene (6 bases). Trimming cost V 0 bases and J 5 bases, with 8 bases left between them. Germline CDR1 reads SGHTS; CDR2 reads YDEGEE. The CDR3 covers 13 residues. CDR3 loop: CASSLVQGYGYTF. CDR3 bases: TGTGCCAGCAGCTTGGTACAGGGTTATGGCTACACCTTC.

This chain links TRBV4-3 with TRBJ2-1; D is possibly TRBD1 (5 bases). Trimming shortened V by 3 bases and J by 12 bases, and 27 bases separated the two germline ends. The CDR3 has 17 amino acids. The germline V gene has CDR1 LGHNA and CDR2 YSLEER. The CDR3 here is CASSQDPIRQGKVAQFF. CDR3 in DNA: TGCGCCAGCAGCCAGGATCCGATCAGGCAGGGTAAAGTAGCGCAGTTCTTC.